This paragraph covers one T cell receptor beta chain sequence. Trimming removed 6 bases from V and 3 bases from J, with 9 bases in between. Germline CDR1 and CDR2: ENHRY and SYGVKD. CDR3 length: 12 amino acids. Clones were read by immunoSEQ multiplex PCR, and TCRdb kept only the in-frame ones, dropping some. The profile shows around 160,000 clones, 87% of them singletons. The data originate from a study of blood T cell repertoires in COVID-19. During the 2 weeks before they entered the study, exposed participants had met someone with a PCR-confirmed or clinician-diagnosed COVID-19 case. The chain is built from TRBV10-3 and TRBJ2-7; perhaps TRBD1 as D (6 bases). This TCR came from a woman in her thirties or forties who had been exposed to COVID-19. The sequenced sample was PBMCs or T cells enriched from blood (not recorded which). The CDR3 DNA reads TGTGCCATCAGCTGGGACAACTACGAGCAGTACTTC. It encodes CAISWDNYEQYF.